Sequencing of this TCR beta chain was carried out in a study of blood T cell repertoires in COVID-19 (TCRdb year 2020). In the study overall: The collaborator samples originated in the United States, Italy and Spain and spanned the acute and convalescent phases of COVID-19. The prospective study material was composed of cDNA or gDNA derived from T cells, B-cell-depleted T cells, or PBMCs. Sample metadata almost always included a de-identified subject ID, COVID-19 status, age in years and sex. Where available, HLA class I and class II types were taken from metadata supplied by the sample provider and were not determined by assay-based typing. The samples were drawn from two sources: the first 160 participants of the ongoing ImmuneRACE study, and 1,254 subjects contributed by 6 global collaborators. The dataset comprised deeply sampled blood TCRbeta repertoires from subjects exposed to, actively infected with, or recovered from COVID-19. A freely available public database, intended as a resource for researchers studying the immune response to SARS-CoV-2, is where the repertoires were released. What the study reported, not specific to this receptor: The amount of clinical and demographic metadata varied by source and participant and was provided uncurated.

Measured from the cysteine to the phenylalanine, the CDR3 is 11 residues long. Only CDR3 DNA remains: 33 bases, in frame from the first base. V and J lose 0 bases and 9 bases, and a span of 3 bases separates them. Per the germline V gene, MNHEY is the CDR1 and SVGEGT is the CDR2. Collaborating institutions collected whole blood in K2EDTA tubes following their own protocols. Collaborator samples were shipped for TCRbeta analysis as frozen whole blood, isolated PBMCs, or DNA extracted from either sample type. TCRbeta CDR3 regions were amplified from genomic DNA by means of the immunoSEQ Assay, a bias-controlled multiplex PCR. The authors' pipeline ran thus. The number of nucleated cells in each sample was estimated from the amplification of reference gene primers within the assay. To quantify the absolute abundance of each unique TCRbeta CDR3 rearrangement, sequence reads were collapsed and filtered. Productive Simpson clonality was computed per sample as the square root of Simpson's diversity index over productive rearrangements. TCRdb mirrors the immuneACCESS table, restricted to in-frame sequences. Some clones are absent from its copies; in checked studies, under half trace to an unresolved V gene, and the reason for the others is unknown. V, J and clone size were drawn from that table, and D and trimming were deduced from the DNA. This sample holds some 230,000 clones; 85% were observed only once. The ten largest clones take up more than 0.75% of the sample.

Notes on this clone: The antigen this receptor binds is unknown. Per-base quality was not reported, and no clone a single base away is much larger than it.

The receptor comes from a man aged 35 to 55 with acute or convalescent COVID-19. The sequencing input was peripheral blood. Recombination linked TRBV6-2 or TRBV6-3 to TRBJ1-5; the D gene is not confidently resolved. The sequenced DNA is TGTGCCAGCAGTTACTCCGGGCCCCAGCATTTT. Translated, it gives CASSYSGPQHF.